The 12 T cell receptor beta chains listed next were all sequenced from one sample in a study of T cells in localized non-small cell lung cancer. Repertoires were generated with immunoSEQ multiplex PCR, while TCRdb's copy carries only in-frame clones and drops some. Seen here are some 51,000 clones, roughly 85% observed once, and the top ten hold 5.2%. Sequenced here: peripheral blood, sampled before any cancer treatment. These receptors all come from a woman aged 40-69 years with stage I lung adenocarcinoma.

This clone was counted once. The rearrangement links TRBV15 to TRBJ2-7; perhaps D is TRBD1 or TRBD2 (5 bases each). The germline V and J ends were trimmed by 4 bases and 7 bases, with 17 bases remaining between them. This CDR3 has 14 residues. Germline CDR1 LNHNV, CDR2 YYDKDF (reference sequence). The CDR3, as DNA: TGTGCCACCAGCACTGGGACCTTCGAGGGGGAGCAGTACTTC. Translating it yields CATSTGTFEGEQYF.

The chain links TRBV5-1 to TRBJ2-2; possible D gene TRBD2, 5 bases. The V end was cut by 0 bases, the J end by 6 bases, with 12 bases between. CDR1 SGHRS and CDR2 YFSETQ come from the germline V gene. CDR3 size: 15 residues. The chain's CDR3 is CASSLDSGGSGELFF. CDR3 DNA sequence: TGCGCCAGCAGCTTGGACAGTGGAGGTTCCGGGGAGCTGTTTTTT.

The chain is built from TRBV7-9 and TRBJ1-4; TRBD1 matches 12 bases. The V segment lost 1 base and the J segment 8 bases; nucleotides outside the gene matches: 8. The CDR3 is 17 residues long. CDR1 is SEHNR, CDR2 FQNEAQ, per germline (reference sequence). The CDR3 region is CASSLVGTGGALEKLFF. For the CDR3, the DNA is TGTGCCAGCAGCTTAGTAGGGACAGGGGGCGCTTTGGAAAAACTGTTTTTT.

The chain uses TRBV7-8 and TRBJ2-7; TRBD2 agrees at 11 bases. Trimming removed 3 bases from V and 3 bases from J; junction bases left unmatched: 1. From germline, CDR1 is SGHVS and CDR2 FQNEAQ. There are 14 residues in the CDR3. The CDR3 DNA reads TGTGCCAGCAGCTTTAGCGGGGGGGACTACGAGCAGTACTTC. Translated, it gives CASSFSGGDYEQYF.

CDR3 in amino acids: CASSPQGQGNYGYTF. The DNA of the CDR3 is TGTGCCAGCAGCCCTCAGGGACAGGGGAACTATGGCTACACCTTC. The chain recombines TRBV5-4 with TRBJ1-2, with TRBD1 matching 10 bases. Trimming removed 4 bases from V and 2 bases from J; junction bases left unmatched: 5. Germline-derived CDR1 and CDR2 are SGHNT and YYREEE (reference sequence). The CDR3 is 15 residues long.

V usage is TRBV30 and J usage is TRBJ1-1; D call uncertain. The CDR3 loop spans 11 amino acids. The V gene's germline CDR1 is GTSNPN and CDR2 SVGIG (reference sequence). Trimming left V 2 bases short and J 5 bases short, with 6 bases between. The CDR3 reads CAWSRYTEAFF. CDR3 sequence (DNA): TGTGCCTGGAGTAGGTATACTGAAGCTTTCTTT. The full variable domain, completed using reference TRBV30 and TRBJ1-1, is SQTIHQWPATLVQPVGSPLSLECTVEGTSNPNLYWYRQAAGRGLQLLFYSVGIGQISSEVPQNLSASRPQDRQFILSSKKLLLSDSGFYLCAWSRYTEAFFGQGTRLTVV.

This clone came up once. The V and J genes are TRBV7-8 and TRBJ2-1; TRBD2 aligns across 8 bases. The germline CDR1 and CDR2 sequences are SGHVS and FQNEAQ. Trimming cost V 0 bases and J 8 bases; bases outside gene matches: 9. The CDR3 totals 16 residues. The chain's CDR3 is CASSLASGGASYEQFF. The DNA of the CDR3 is TGTGCCAGCAGCTTAGCCAGCGGGGGAGCGAGTTATGAGCAGTTCTTC. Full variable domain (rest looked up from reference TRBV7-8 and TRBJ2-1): GAGVSQSPRYKVAKRGQDVALRCDPISGHVSLFWYQQALGQGPEFLTYFQNEAQLDKSGLPSDRFFAERPEGSVSTLKIQRTQQEDSAVYLCASSLASGGASYEQFFGPGTRLTVL.

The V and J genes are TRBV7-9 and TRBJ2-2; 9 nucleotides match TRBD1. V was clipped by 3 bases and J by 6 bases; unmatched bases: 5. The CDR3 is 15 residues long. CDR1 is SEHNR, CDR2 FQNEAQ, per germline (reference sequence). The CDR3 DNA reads TGTGCCAGCAGCTTCGGGACAGGGAGGCCCGGGGAGCTGTTTTTT. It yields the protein CASSFGTGRPGELFF. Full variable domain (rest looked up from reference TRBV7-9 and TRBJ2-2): DTGVSQNPRHKITKRGQNVTFRCDPISEHNRLYWYRQTLGQGPEFLTYFQNEAQLEKSRLLSDRFSAERPKGSFSTLEIQRTEQGDSAMYLCASSFGTGRPGELFFGEGSRLTVL.

CDR3 bases: TGTGCCAGTAGGGGGGCAGGTCCCTACGAGCAGTACTTC. Protein sequence: CASRGAGPYEQYF. The V and J genes are TRBV25-1 and TRBJ2-5, with D perhaps assigned TRBD1 or TRBD2 (6 bases each). Near its end, the DNA agrees better with TRBJ2-7, so the J call may be wrong. The CDR3 loop spans 13 amino acids. CDR1 MGHDK and CDR2 SYGVNS come from the germline V gene.

The chain's CDR3 is CASSLEASNYGYTF. The CDR3 DNA is TGTGCCAGCAGCTTGGAGGCCAGTAACTATGGCTACACCTTC. V and J are TRBV5-6 and TRBJ1-2; D is ambiguous. Deletions cut 0 bases from V and 1 base from J, with 7 bases between. Germline V gene sequence: CDR1 SGHDT, CDR2 YYEEEE. The CDR3 contains 14 residues.

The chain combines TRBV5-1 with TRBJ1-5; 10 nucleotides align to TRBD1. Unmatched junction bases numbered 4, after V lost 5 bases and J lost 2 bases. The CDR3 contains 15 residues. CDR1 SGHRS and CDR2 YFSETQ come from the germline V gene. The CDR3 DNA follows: TGCGCCAGCAGACCCGGGACAGGGGGCAATCAGCCCCAGCATTTT. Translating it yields CASRPGTGGNQPQHF.

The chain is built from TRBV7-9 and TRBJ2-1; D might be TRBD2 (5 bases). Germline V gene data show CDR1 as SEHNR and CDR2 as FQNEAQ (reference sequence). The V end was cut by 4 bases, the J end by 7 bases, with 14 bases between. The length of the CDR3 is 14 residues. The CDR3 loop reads CASSSVGGGNEQFF. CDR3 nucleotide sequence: TGTGCCAGCAGCTCGGTCGGCGGCGGGAATGAGCAGTTCTTC.